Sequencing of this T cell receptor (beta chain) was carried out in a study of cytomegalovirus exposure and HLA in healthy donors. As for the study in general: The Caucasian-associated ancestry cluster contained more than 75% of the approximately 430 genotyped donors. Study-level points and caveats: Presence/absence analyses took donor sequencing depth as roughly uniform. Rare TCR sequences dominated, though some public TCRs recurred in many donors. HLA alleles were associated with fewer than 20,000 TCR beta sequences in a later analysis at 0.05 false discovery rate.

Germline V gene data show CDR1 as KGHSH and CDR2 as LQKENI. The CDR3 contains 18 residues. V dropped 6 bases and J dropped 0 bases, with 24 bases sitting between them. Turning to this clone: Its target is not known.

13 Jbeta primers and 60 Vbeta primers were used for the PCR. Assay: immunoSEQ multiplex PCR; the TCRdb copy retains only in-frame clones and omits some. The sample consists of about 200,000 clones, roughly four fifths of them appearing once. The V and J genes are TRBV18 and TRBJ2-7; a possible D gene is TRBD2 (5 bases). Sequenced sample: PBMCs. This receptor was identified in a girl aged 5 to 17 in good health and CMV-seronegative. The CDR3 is CASSPKNAGKKGSYEQYF. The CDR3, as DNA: TGTGCCAGCTCCCCAAAAAACGCCGGGAAGAAGGGCTCCTACGAGCAGTACTTC.